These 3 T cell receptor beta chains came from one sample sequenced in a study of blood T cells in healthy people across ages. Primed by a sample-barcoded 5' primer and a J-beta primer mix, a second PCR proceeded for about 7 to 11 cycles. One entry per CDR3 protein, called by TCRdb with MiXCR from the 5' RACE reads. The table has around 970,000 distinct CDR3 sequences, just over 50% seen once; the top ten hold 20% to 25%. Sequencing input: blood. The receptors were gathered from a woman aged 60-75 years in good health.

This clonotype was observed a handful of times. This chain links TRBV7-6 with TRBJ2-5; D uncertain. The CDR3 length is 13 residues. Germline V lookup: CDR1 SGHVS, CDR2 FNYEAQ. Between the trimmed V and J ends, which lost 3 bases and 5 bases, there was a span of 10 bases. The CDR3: CASSFVTAETQYF. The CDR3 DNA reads TGTGCCAGCAGCTTTGTGACTGCCGAGACCCAGTACTTC.

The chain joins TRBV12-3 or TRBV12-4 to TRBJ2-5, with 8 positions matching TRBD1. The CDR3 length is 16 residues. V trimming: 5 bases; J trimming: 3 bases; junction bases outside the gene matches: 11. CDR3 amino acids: CASSLHQTGAKETQYF. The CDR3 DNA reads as TGTGCCAGCAGTCTTCACCAGACAGGGGCGAAAGAGACCCAGTACTTC.

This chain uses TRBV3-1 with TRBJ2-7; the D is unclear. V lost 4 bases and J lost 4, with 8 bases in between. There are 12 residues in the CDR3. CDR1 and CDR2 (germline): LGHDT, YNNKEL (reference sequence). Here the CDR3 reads CASSRHLYEQYF. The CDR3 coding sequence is TGTGCCAGCAGCCGCCACCTTTACGAGCAGTACTTC.